The following is a TCR beta chain sequence with its context. The antigen remains unidentified. The CDR3 is 15 amino acids. The V end lost 0 bases, the J end lost 9 bases, and 18 bases lay between the germline ends. CDR1 is DFQATT and CDR2 is SNEGSKA in the germline V gene (reference sequence). The data were obtained in a study of T-cell memory formation after mild COVID-19. Overall study findings and caveats: Later expanders leaned toward CD4+, whereas clones contracting from day 15 to 85 were balanced CD4/CD8. Within pre-infection memory, some responding clones were found, suggesting cross-reactive memory joined.

The authors produced TCR alpha and TCR beta cDNA libraries with sample barcodes and UMIs by 5'RACE using constant-segment primers. TCRdb analysed the 5' RACE reads with MiXCR anew, one entry per CDR3 protein. The table shows 450,000 or so distinct CDR3 sequences, with approximately 25% occurring only once. Sample: PBMCs or a T cell subset sorted from them (not recorded which). This chain links TRBV20-1 with TRBJ2-4; unclear D gene. The TCR comes from an adult woman who had mild COVID-19 (a few samples of this study predate the infection). Cell type and time point are not known. The CDR3 nucleotides read TGCAGTGCTAGAGAGTTGGGGAAGTTCGCGGCCATTCAGTACTTC. Protein product: CSARELGKFAAIQYF.